This is a list of T cell receptor beta chains from one sample in a study of neurological immune-mediated disorders. From the 5' RACE reads, TCRdb called clonotypes with MiXCR, one entry per CDR3 protein. The sample lists fewer than 75,000 distinct CDR3 sequences; less than 5.5% were seen once. The sample taken for sequencing was PBMCs. Receptor source: a man between 25 and 39 years old with multiple sclerosis. Each CDR3 is given with its conserved first and last residue. D genes are given only for firm matches. Size values are once, few and many counts, or a class for expanded clones, and some rows have none.

d_gene,j_gene,v_gene,abundance,CDR3nt,CDR3aa
-,TRBJ1-1,TRBV5-1,many,TGCGCCAGCAGCTTGGGTTGGGGGAACACTGAAGCTTTCTTT,CASSLGWGNTEAFF
-,TRBJ1-4,TRBV18,few,TGTGCCAGCTCACTTATGGAAGGACGAAGGGGCTACGAAAAACTGTTTTTT,CASSLMEGRRGYEKLFF
-,TRBJ1-2,TRBV27,-,TGTGCCAGCAGTTTATCGAGGTGGACACCAGCAGATAACTATGGCTACACCTTC,CASSLSRWTPADNYGYTF
-,TRBJ2-5,TRBV3-1,many,TGTGCCAGCAGCCAAGATGGGATGGGGGAGACCCAGTACTTC,CASSQDGMGETQYF
TRBD1,TRBJ1-2,TRBV4-1,many,TGCGCCAGCAGCCGAGGGGGCGACTATGGCTACACCTTC,CASSRGGDYGYTF
-,TRBJ1-2,TRBV29-1,many,TGCAGCGTTCCGAGACGGCAGGGCGGTAACTATGGCTACACCTTC,CSVPRRQGGNYGYTF
TRBD2,TRBJ2-2,TRBV2,many,TGTGCCACCCAGGAGCTAGCGGGGGCCCATGGCGGGGAGCTGTTTTTT,CATQELAGAHGGELFF
-,TRBJ2-5,TRBV7-9,many,TGTGCCAGCAGCTTAAGTAGGGGTTCAGAGACCCAGTACTTC,CASSLSRGSETQYF
-,TRBJ2-1,TRBV3-1,-,TGTGCCAGCAGCCAAGATACCATAAACAATGAGCAGTTCTTC,CASSQDTINNEQFF
TRBD1,TRBJ1-2,TRBV7-8,many,TGTGCCAGCAGCCACCGGGACAGGGAGACCTTTAACTATGGCTACACCTTC,CASSHRDRETFNYGYTF
TRBD1,TRBJ2-3,TRBV5-5,many,TGTGCCAGCAGCACTGGACAGGGGGTAGATACGCAGTATTTT,CASSTGQGVDTQYF
-,TRBJ2-2,TRBV7-9,many,TGTGCCAGCAGCCGGACCACATCCAGCGCCGGGGAGCTGTTTTTT,CASSRTTSSAGELFF
-,TRBJ2-2,TRBV5-6,many,TGTGCCAGCAGCTCCCTACTAGACTCGAACACCGGGGAGCTGTTTTTT,CASSSLLDSNTGELFF
TRBD2,TRBJ2-1,TRBV11-1,-,TGTGCCAGCAGCCCGTGGCTAGCGGGGCCCAATGAGCAGTTCTTC,CASSPWLAGPNEQFF
-,TRBJ2-3,TRBV5-5,many,TGTGCCAGCAGCGGCAGGACACAGAGGACAGATACGCAGTATTTT,CASSGRTQRTDTQYF
TRBD1,TRBJ1-5,TRBV11-2,many,TGTGCCAGCAGCAGCGGGACAGTCGGATCGGGCAATCAGCCCCAGCATTTT,CASSSGTVGSGNQPQHF
TRBD2,TRBJ2-1,TRBV4-1,many,TGCGCCAGCAGCCAAGATCCACTAGCGGGCAATGAGCAGTTCTTC,CASSQDPLAGNEQFF
-,TRBJ1-1,TRBV3-1,many,TGTGCCAGCAGCCAAGTGGCGCAGAACACTGAAGCTTTCTTT,CASSQVAQNTEAFF
-,TRBJ1-2,TRBV20-1,-,TGCAGTGCTAGAGACGCAGGGAGTAGCGCCTTTCGTGGCTACACCTTC,CSARDAGSSAFRGYTF
-,TRBJ2-3,TRBV7-8,few,TGTGCCAGCAGCCGTTCCGGGGGTTTCGGCACAGATACGCAGTATTTT,CASSRSGGFGTDTQYF
-,TRBJ1-2,TRBV20-1,few,TGCAGTGCTATCCACAGGGTGCCCCACTATGGCTACACCTTC,CSAIHRVPHYGYTF
-,TRBJ2-7,TRBV9,many,TGTGCCAGCAGCGTAAGTCCGAGCGGCGAGCAGTACTTC,CASSVSPSGEQYF
TRBD2,TRBJ2-1,TRBV20-1,many,TGCAGTGCTAGACCGCTAGCGGGGGTTACCAATGAGCAGTTCTTC,CSARPLAGVTNEQFF
-,TRBJ2-1,TRBV4-2,many,TGTGCCAGCAGCCAGCAAAGGGACTCAGAGGTGGCTGAGCAGTTCTTC,CASSQQRDSEVAEQFF
-,TRBJ2-5,TRBV7-9,few,TGTGCCAGCAGCTTAGTGCAAGCAGAGACCCAGTACTTC,CASSLVQAETQYF
-,TRBJ1-1,TRBV5-1,many,TGCGCCAGCAGCGCGGGACACCGGCTGAACACTGAAGCTTTCTTT,CASSAGHRLNTEAFF
-,TRBJ1-1,TRBV20-1,-,TGCAGTGCTAGAGACAGGGTTGGATGGACTGAAGCTTTCTTT,CSARDRVGWTEAFF
-,TRBJ2-7,TRBV5-1,many,TGCGCCAGCAGCTTGACGGGCTACGAGCAGTACTTC,CASSLTGYEQYF
TRBD1,TRBJ1-1,TRBV5-1,many,TGCGCCAGCAGCTCCTCAGGGGGTCTGAGCACTGAAGCTTTCTTT,CASSSSGGLSTEAFF
-,TRBJ2-5,TRBV28,many,TGTGCCAGCAGTGGTGGCAGACAACCACCGGGGACCCAGTACTTC,CASSGGRQPPGTQYF
-,TRBJ1-2,TRBV24-1,many,TGTGCCACCAGTGCAGGGGCCCATGGCTACACCTTC,CATSAGAHGYTF
-,TRBJ1-1,TRBV12-3/TRBV12-4,few,TGTGCCAGCAGTCCCCGACAGACCCATCTTAACACTGAAGCCTTCTTT,CASSPRQTHLNTEAFF
-,TRBJ2-3,TRBV20-1,many,TGCAGTGCTAGACAGGGTTTGTTAGCAGATACGCAGTATTTT,CSARQGLLADTQYF
-,TRBJ1-5,TRBV4-1,many,TGCGCCAGCAGCCCGGGACCGCCCCATCAGCCCCAGCATTTT,CASSPGPPHQPQHF
TRBD1,TRBJ2-1,TRBV9,many,TGTGCCAGCAGCGTAGTAGGGACAGACATCTGGGATGAGCAGTTCTTC,CASSVVGTDIWDEQFF
-,TRBJ1-5,TRBV11-2,many,TGTGCCAGCAGCTTAGATCGGGTCAATCAGCCCCAGCATTTT,CASSLDRVNQPQHF
-,TRBJ1-1,TRBV7-6,many,TGTGCCAGCAGCTTAGCCGGGGGAACTGGACTTTCATACACTGAAGCTTTCTTT,CASSLAGGTGLSYTEAFF
-,TRBJ1-2,TRBV9,many,TGTGCCAGCAGCACCGGGACACCAGCCGGCTACACCTTC,CASSTGTPAGYTF
TRBD2,TRBJ2-3,TRBV20-1,many,TGCAGTGCTGAGCCGATGGGGCGGGGGGGCAAAGATACGCAGTATTTT,CSAEPMGRGGKDTQYF
-,TRBJ2-5,TRBV20-1,few,TGCAGTGCTAGCGGGGCGGCCCCAGAGACCCAGTACTTC,CSASGAAPETQYF
-,TRBJ2-7,TRBV5-1,many,TGCGCCAGCAGCTTGGGATGGAGCTCCTACGAGCAGTACTTC,CASSLGWSSYEQYF
TRBD1,TRBJ2-7,TRBV5-1,many,TGCGCCAGCAGCGTGTTGGGACAGGGGGCCTACGAGCAGTACTTC,CASSVLGQGAYEQYF
TRBD1,TRBJ1-1,TRBV5-5,many,TGTGCCAGCAGCTTGAGGACAGGAGACAACACTGAAGCTTTCTTT,CASSLRTGDNTEAFF
TRBD1,TRBJ1-1,TRBV5-1,-,TGCGCCAGCAGCTGGCCCTCGGGAGGCGAAGGGGGCGTGGACACTGAAGCTTTCTTT,CASSWPSGGEGGVDTEAFF
TRBD1,TRBJ1-6,TRBV20-1,many,TGCAGTGCCTGGCCGGGACAGCTACATGCCCTCCACTTT,CSAWPGQLHALHF
TRBD1,TRBJ2-1,TRBV7-6,many,TGTGCCAGCAGCTTAGGACAGGGCGTGGACAATGAGCAGTTCTTC,CASSLGQGVDNEQFF
-,TRBJ2-3,TRBV7-9,-,TGTGCCAGCAGCTTACCGCGGGGGCGGTATACGCAGTATTTT,CASSLPRGRYTQYF
-,TRBJ1-4,TRBV3-1,many,TGTGCCAGCAGCCAAGATCCCTCATTTGGGGAAAAACTGTTTTTT,CASSQDPSFGEKLFF
-,TRBJ2-1,TRBV20-1,many,TGCAGTGCTGGCCCCCTAACCTTACCGGTGGAGCAGTTCTTC,CSAGPLTLPVEQFF
TRBD2,TRBJ2-5,TRBV6-6,many,TGTGCCAGCAGTTACTCGGGGGGGGAGACCCAGTACTTC,CASSYSGGETQYF
TRBD1,TRBJ1-1,TRBV5-1,many,TGCGCCAGCAGCGCGGGACAGCCCTACACTGAAGCTTTCTTT,CASSAGQPYTEAFF
-,TRBJ2-7,TRBV5-1,few,TGCGCCAGCAGCTCCGAGCCGAGCTCCTACGAGCAGTACTTC,CASSSEPSSYEQYF
TRBD1,TRBJ2-1,TRBV6-6,-,TGTGCCAGCAGTCAGGTCGGGACAGGGGCCCATGAGCAGTTCTTC,CASSQVGTGAHEQFF
-,TRBJ2-4,TRBV4-1,many,TGCGCCAGCAGCCAGGTCGGAGAACTAGAACTAGCCAAAAACATTCAGTACTTC,CASSQVGELELAKNIQYF